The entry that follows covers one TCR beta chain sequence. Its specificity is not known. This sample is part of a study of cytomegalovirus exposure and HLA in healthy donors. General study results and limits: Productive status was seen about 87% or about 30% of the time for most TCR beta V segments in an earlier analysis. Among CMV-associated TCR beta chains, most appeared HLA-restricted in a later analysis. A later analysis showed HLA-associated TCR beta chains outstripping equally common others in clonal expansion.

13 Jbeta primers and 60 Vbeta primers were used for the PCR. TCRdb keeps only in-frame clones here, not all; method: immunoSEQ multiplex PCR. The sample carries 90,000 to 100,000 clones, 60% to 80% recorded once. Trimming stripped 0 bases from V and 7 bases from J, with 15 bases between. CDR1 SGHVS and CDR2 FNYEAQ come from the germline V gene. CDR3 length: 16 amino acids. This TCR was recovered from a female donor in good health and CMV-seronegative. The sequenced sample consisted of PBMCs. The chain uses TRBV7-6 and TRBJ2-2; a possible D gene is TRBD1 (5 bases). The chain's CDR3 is CASSLAVREVNGELFF. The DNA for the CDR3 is TGTGCCAGCAGCTTAGCTGTCAGGGAAGTTAACGGGGAGCTGTTTTTT. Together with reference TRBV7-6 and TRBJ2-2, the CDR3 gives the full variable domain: GAGVSQSPRYKVTKRGQDVALRCDPISGHVSLYWYRQALGQGPEFLTYFNYEAQQDKSGLPNDRFSAERPEGSISTLTIQRTEQRDSAMYRCASSLAVREVNGELFFGEGSRLTVL.